The 23 T cell receptor beta chains below come from one sample, sequenced in a study of cytomegalovirus exposure and HLA in healthy donors (dated by TCRdb to 2017 to 2019). The library was prepared using the immunoSEQ multiplex PCR assay. Sourced from immuneACCESS, this table was stored by TCRdb with only in-frame sequences that have V and J called. A share of the clones is absent; for the studies checked, an unresolved V gene accounts for under half, and the remainder has no known explanation. Counted in this sample were 60,000 or so clones; under 95% of them appeared once. Approximately 1.1% of the sample is held by the ten biggest clonotypes. The sequenced sample was PBMCs. The receptors were sampled from a man aged 18 to 29 in good health and CMV-seronegative.

This chain connects TRBV6-5 to TRBJ1-2; 8 bases agree with TRBD1. V was clipped by 6 bases and J by 0 bases; unmatched bases: 6. Germline CDR1 is MNHEY and CDR2 is SVGAGI. The CDR3 loop spans 15 amino acids. The CDR3 DNA is TGTGCCAGCAGCAAAGGACAGGGACCTAACTATGGCTACACCTTC. Residues: CASSKGQGPNYGYTF.

The J gene is TRBJ1-3, the V gene TRBV6-1; D is unresolved. The CDR3 covers 14 residues. With 10 bases removed from V and 4 bases from J, the gap between germline ends came to 17 bases. In germline, CDR1 is MNHNS, CDR2 SASEGT. CDR3 sequence reads: CATTRTGMGNTIYF. Here the CDR3 DNA reads TGTGCCACCACCCGTACGGGGATGGGAAACACCATATATTTT.

The V and J genes are TRBV27 and TRBJ2-1; 8 bases map to TRBD1. The germline V gene encodes CDR1 MNHEY and CDR2 SMNVEV (reference sequence). V lost 3 bases to trimming and J lost 7 bases; unmatched junction nucleotides: 5. This CDR3 is built from 14 residues. The CDR3 loop is CASSLAGGWNEQFF. Written as DNA, the CDR3 is TGTGCCAGCAGTTTGGCAGGGGGCTGGAATGAGCAGTTCTTC.

The gene calls are TRBV9 and TRBJ2-1, with 10 positions matching TRBD2. The V and J ends lost 0 bases and 6 bases, in that order; junction bases with no gene match: 6. The germline gives CDR1 SGDLS, CDR2 YYNGEE. This CDR3 spans 16 amino acids. CDR3 in amino acids: CASSVALAGDLNEQFF. In nucleotides, the CDR3 is TGTGCCAGCAGCGTAGCGCTAGCGGGAGACCTCAATGAGCAGTTCTTC.

The chain recombines TRBV28 with TRBJ2-7; D not certain. V dropped 6 bases and J dropped 2 bases, with 14 bases sitting between them. Germline V gene data show CDR1 as MDHEN and CDR2 as SYDVKM. The CDR3 spans 14 residues. This CDR3 reads CASRNRPLAYEQYF. In DNA form, the CDR3 reads TGTGCCAGCAGAAACCGTCCTTTAGCCTACGAGCAGTACTTC.

The gene calls are TRBV15 and TRBJ2-2; tentative D call: TRBD2 (6 bases). V was trimmed by 1 base and J by 0 bases, leaving 12 bases between them. The CDR3 totals 17 residues. Germline CDR1 is LNHNV and CDR2 is YYDKDF (reference sequence). CDR3 loop: CATSRGISGTNTGELFF. The CDR3 nucleotides read TGTGCCACCAGCAGAGGGATTAGCGGAACGAACACCGGGGAGCTGTTTTTT.

This clone has only one observation. The chain is built from TRBV28 and TRBJ2-7; 7 bases map to TRBD2. The CDR3 contains 14 residues. CDR1 and CDR2 from the germline V gene are MDHEN and SYDVKM. The ends lost 5 bases at V and 6 bases at J; junction bases unmatched: 10. DNA of the CDR3: TGTGCCAGCAGTCAACGGCGGGAGATGGGCGAGCAGTACTTC. This translates into CASSQRREMGEQYF. The variable domain in full, completed from reference TRBV28 and TRBJ2-7, reads DVKVTQSSRYLVKRTGEKVFLECVQDMDHENMFWYRQDPGLGLRLIYFSYDVKMKEKGDIPEGYSVSREKKERFSLILESASTNQTSMYLCASSQRREMGEQYFGPGTRLTVT.

This rearrangement joins TRBV6-5 to TRBJ2-7; D may be TRBD2 (6 bases). Germline V lookup: CDR1 MNHEY, CDR2 SVGAGI. V shed 2 bases and J shed 1 base, with 12 bases lying between them. The CDR3 spans 15 residues. The CDR3 protein is CASSYTASESYEQYF. In nucleotides, the CDR3 is TGTGCCAGCAGTTACACAGCTAGCGAGTCCTACGAGCAGTACTTC.

This chain links TRBV4-2 with TRBJ2-2, with 14 bases that match TRBD2. Trimming at V came to 4 bases and at J to 5 bases, leaving 9 bases not matched to a gene. Germline CDR1 is LGHNA and CDR2 is YNFKEQ. The CDR3 contains 18 residues. In nucleotides, the CDR3 is TGTGCCAGCAGCCTCCGACTAGCGGGAGGGCCGGGGACCGGGGAGCTGTTTTTT. The encoded protein is CASSLRLAGGPGTGELFF.

The chain is built from TRBV18 and TRBJ1-2; D is unresolved. The CDR3 has 14 residues. V lost 2 bases, J lost 8 bases, and 15 bases lay in between. Per the germline V gene, CDR1 is KGHSH and CDR2 is LQKENI. CDR3 protein: CASSPEGPLRGYTF. The CDR3 nucleotides read TGTGCCAGCTCACCAGAAGGCCCGTTGCGGGGCTACACCTTC.

This chain links TRBV19 with TRBJ1-5; D is unresolved. The V gene's germline CDR1 is LNHDA and CDR2 SQIVND (reference sequence). The CDR3 is 15 residues long. V was clipped by 2 bases and J by 4 bases, with 12 bases between them. In DNA form, the CDR3 reads TGTGCCAGTAGTATAACGGCAGGCCTGAATCAGCCCCAGCATTTT. Its protein is CASSITAGLNQPQHF.

The chain links TRBV7-9 to TRBJ2-5, with 8 bases fitting TRBD2. The CDR3 is 15 amino acids. Looked up from germline, CDR1 is SEHNR and CDR2 is FQNEAQ (reference sequence). V lost 4 bases, J lost 2 bases, and 6 bases stayed unmatched. CDR3 in amino acids: CASSYSGGLQETQYF. CDR3 nucleotides: TGTGCCAGCAGCTACTCGGGAGGGCTTCAAGAGACCCAGTACTTC. The complete variable domain, with remaining parts taken from reference TRBV7-9 and TRBJ2-5, reads DTGVSQNPRHKITKRGQNVTFRCDPISEHNRLYWYRQTLGQGPEFLTYFQNEAQLEKSRLLSDRFSAERPKGSFSTLEIQRTEQGDSAMYLCASSYSGGLQETQYFGPGTRLLVL.

Concerning this clone: An end of the junction differs from the germline gene, which may be a read error. The chain is built from TRBV18 and TRBJ2-7; no clear D. This CDR3 contains 11 residues. The germline gives CDR1 KGHSH, CDR2 LQKENI. The CDR3 coding sequence is TGTGCCAGCTCACCTGAGTTCGAGAAGTACTTC. Its translation: CASSPEFEKYF. Drawing the rest from reference TRBV18 and TRBJ2-7, the complete variable domain is NAGVMQNPRHLVRRRGQEARLRCSPMKGHSHVYWYRQLPEEGLKFMVYLQKENIIDESGMPKERFSAEFPKEGPSILRIQQVVRGDSAAYFCASSPEFEKYFGPGTRLTVT.

This chain joins TRBV7-3 and TRBJ2-3; 8 bases map to TRBD2. The trim removed 5 bases at V and 2 bases at J, leaving 15 bases unmatched. The germline gives CDR1 SGHTA, CDR2 FQGTGA. This CDR3 comprises 18 residues. The CDR3 spells CASSRGTSGIEITDTQYF. CDR3 bases: TGTGCCAGCAGCCGGGGAACTAGCGGAATCGAAATCACAGATACGCAGTATTTT.

The rearrangement uses TRBV18 and TRBJ1-1; D perhaps matches TRBD1 (5 bases). From germline, CDR1 is KGHSH and CDR2 LQKENI. This CDR3 has 14 amino acids. V lost 3 bases to trimming and J lost 6 bases, with 14 bases between them. Written as DNA, the CDR3 is TGTGCCAGCTCACCGGGGGGAGGGAGGTCTGAAGCTTTCTTT. Translation gives CASSPGGGRSEAFF.

The chain links TRBV30 to TRBJ2-2; TRBD1 agrees at 7 bases. CDR1 is GTSNPN, CDR2 SVGIG, per germline (reference sequence). With V trimmed by 2 bases and J by 5 bases, 5 bases remained unmatched. The CDR3 loop spans 14 amino acids. The CDR3 DNA follows: TGTGCCTGGAGTAATAGGGGGCGAACCGGGGAGCTGTTTTTT. Protein sequence: CAWSNRGRTGELFF. The variable domain in full, with the rest retrieved from reference TRBV30 and TRBJ2-2, is SQTIHQWPATLVQPVGSPLSLECTVEGTSNPNLYWYRQAAGRGLQLLFYSVGIGQISSEVPQNLSASRPQDRQFILSSKKLLLSDSGFYLCAWSNRGRTGELFFGEGSRLTVL.

The rearrangement uses TRBV30 and TRBJ2-3, with 9 bases matching TRBD1. V gave up 0 bases and J gave up 4 bases; unmatched junction bases: 11. CDR1 is GTSNPN and CDR2 is SVGIG in the germline V gene (reference sequence). CDR3 length equals 17 residues. The chain's CDR3 is CAWSVQDRGYLPDTQYF. The CDR3 DNA reads as TGTGCCTGGAGTGTACAAGACAGGGGGTATTTGCCAGATACGCAGTATTTT.

V gene TRBV7-2 combines with J gene TRBJ2-1, with 11 bases that match TRBD2. There are 16 residues in the CDR3. CDR1 and CDR2 from the germline V gene are SGHTA and FQGNSA. V trimming: 3 bases; J trimming: 7 bases; junction bases outside the gene matches: 8. CDR3 in DNA: TGTGCCAGCAGCTTTCGGACTAGCGGGTCCGGGAATGAGCAGTTCTTC. Translation gives CASSFRTSGSGNEQFF.

This sequence joins TRBV7-3 and TRBJ2-5, with D possibly matching TRBD2 (6 bases). This CDR3 contains 16 residues. Between the trimmed V and J ends, which lost 1 base and 7 bases, there was a span of 19 bases. Per germline, CDR1 SGHTA and CDR2 FQGTGA. The CDR3 sequence is CASSLSGGSDWGTQYF. The CDR3, as DNA: TGTGCCAGCAGCTTAAGTGGGGGGTCGGATTGGGGGACCCAGTACTTC.

The rearrangement links TRBV7-2 to TRBJ2-3, with a weak D call TRBD2 (5 bases). V was pared by 1 base and J by 1 base, with 9 bases between. CDR1 and CDR2 from the germline V gene are SGHTA and FQGNSA. The CDR3 loop spans 15 amino acids. The CDR3 is CASSLGVGGTDTQYF. CDR3 sequence (DNA): TGTGCCAGCAGCTTAGGGGTGGGAGGCACAGATACGCAGTATTTT. The whole variable domain, remainder taken from reference TRBV7-2 and TRBJ2-3, is GAGVSQSPSNKVTEKGKDVELRCDPISGHTALYWYRQSLGQGLEFLIYFQGNSAPDKSGLPSDRFSAERTGGSVSTLTIQRTQQEDSAVYLCASSLGVGGTDTQYFGPGTRLTVL.

This clone has a single count. The CDR3: CASSELTANTEAFF. CDR3 sequence (DNA): TGTGCCAGCAGTGAGTTGACAGCGAACACTGAAGCTTTCTTT. V is TRBV6-1 and J is TRBJ1-1; possible D gene TRBD1, 5 bases. CDR1 is MNHNS and CDR2 is SASEGT in the germline V gene. V lost 3 bases and J lost 1, with 9 bases in between. The CDR3 totals 14 residues.

V is TRBV28 and J is TRBJ2-5; 11 nucleotides match TRBD1. This CDR3 region has 18 residues. The V segment lost 1 base and the J segment 5 bases; nucleotides outside the gene matches: 12. The germline CDR1 and CDR2 sequences are MDHEN and SYDVKM. CDR3 region: CASSLYPRDRGKDETQYF. Here the CDR3 DNA reads TGTGCCAGCAGTTTATATCCCCGGGACAGGGGGAAGGATGAGACCCAGTACTTC.

The sample holds a few counts of this clone. This chain uses TRBV7-8 with TRBJ2-7, with D possibly being TRBD2 (5 bases). This CDR3 spans 14 amino acids. V was cut by 4 bases and J by 3 bases, with 13 bases left in between. Germline values: CDR1 SGHVS, CDR2 FQNEAQ. As DNA, the CDR3 is TGTGCCAGCAGCTCGCCGACTAAGCTCTACGAGCAGTACTTC. This codes for CASSSPTKLYEQYF.